The entry below gives a single TCR beta chain sequence along with its context. Antigen specificity is unknown. The data stem from a study of post-analysis software for immune sequencing data. For the study at large: The courses of disease that were included comprised relapsing-remitting, secondary progressive and progressive-relapsing multiple sclerosis.

Sequencing libraries made from TCR beta cDNA carried unique molecular identifiers. The T cell input of about 1 to 10 million gave 400,000 to 500,000 cDNA molecules. One entry per CDR3 protein results from TCRdb running MiXCR on the PCR reads. The sample has some 690,000 distinct CDR3 sequences; roughly three fifths are singletons. Study-level findings and limits: Samples sharing a preparation batch grouped tightly together when assessed by F measure. Compared with controls, patients showed significantly lower normalized Chao1 diversity.

This sequence was found in a girl aged 2 to 9 with multiple sclerosis. The sample was blood.

For the CDR3, the DNA is TGTGCCAGCAGTGACTCGGGCGGGACCAATGAGCAGTTCTTC. Its protein product is CASSDSGGTNEQFF. The chain has TRBV6-4 and TRBJ2-1, with D perhaps TRBD2 (6 bases). Germline assignment: CDR1 MRHNA and CDR2 SNTAGT. The CDR3 spans 14 residues. The ends were cut back, 0 bases at V and 6 bases at J, with 9 bases in the middle.